The rows below give T cell receptor beta chains drawn from one sample of a study of T cells in Graves' hyperthyroidism and ophthalmopathy. TCRdb fed the multiplex PCR reads into MiXCR, producing one record per CDR3 protein. The data contain some 600,000 distinct CDR3 sequences, 14% of them singletons. Sequenced input: blood. These receptors came from a woman aged 25 to 45 with Graves' hyperthyroidism that later progressed to Graves' ophthalmopathy. Each CDR3 is given with its conserved first and last residue. A D gene is named only where the DNA matches it firmly. Some rows have no size entry. The others give once, few or many, or a class for an expanded clone.

V,J,size,length,D,CDR3,DNA
TRBV18,TRBJ2-1,many,15,TRBD1,CASSLSSGTGYEQFF,TGTGCCAGCTCACTATCTTCCGGGACAGGGTATGAGCAGTTCTTC
TRBV7-3,TRBJ2-2,many,17,.,CASSLTSQSGVTGELFF,TGTGCCAGCAGCTTAACTTCGCAGTCAGGCGTGACCGGGGAGCTGTTTTTT
TRBV9,TRBJ1-1,.,15,.,CASSVGWPGNTEAFF,TGTGCCAGCAGCGTAGGGTGGCCGGGGAACACTGAAGCTTTCTTT
TRBV10-1,TRBJ2-1,few,16,TRBD2,CASSEGPAGAYNEQFF,TGCGCCAGCAGTGAGGGGCCAGCGGGAGCATACAATGAGCAGTTCTTC
TRBV7-2,TRBJ2-5,many,15,TRBD1,CASSLRPGQGQTQYF,TGTGCCAGCAGCTTAAGACCCGGACAGGGGCAGACCCAGTACTTC
TRBV20-1,TRBJ2-7,many,14,TRBD1,CSAVLRQGLYEQYF,TGCAGTGCTGTCCTCCGACAGGGGCTCTACGAGCAGTACTTC
TRBV3-1,TRBJ2-7,.,18,TRBD2,CASSQRISTGTSVYEQYF,TGTGCCAGCAGCCAACGAATATCTACCGGGACTAGCGTCTACGAGCAGTACTTC
TRBV3-1,TRBJ2-6,.,18,.,CASSQEPVLHSGANVLTF,TGTGCCAGCAGCCAAGAGCCCGTTCTCCATTCTGGGGCCAACGTCCTGACTTTC
TRBV9,TRBJ2-7,few,14,TRBD2,CASSVLAGSYEQYF,TGTGCCAGCAGCGTATTAGCGGGCTCCTACGAGCAGTACTTC
TRBV27,TRBJ1-1,many,13,.,CASSLSPPTEAFF,TGTGCCAGCAGTTTGTCCCCCCCCACTGAAGCTTTCTTT
TRBV20-1,TRBJ2-5,.,12,.,CSASPAEETQYF,TGCAGTGCTTCCCCTGCGGAAGAGACCCAGTACTTC
TRBV20-1,TRBJ2-1,.,16,.,CSARDTLRTKYNEQFF,TGCAGTGCTAGAGATACTTTGAGGACTAAGTACAATGAGCAGTTCTTC
TRBV29-1,TRBJ2-3,once,13,.,CSVGRDRTDTQYF,TGCAGCGTTGGACGGGACCGCACAGATACGCAGTATTTT
TRBV6-1,TRBJ2-7,.,16,TRBD1,CASSETPGTGVYEQYF,TGTGCCAGCAGTGAAACCCCCGGGACAGGGGTCTACGAGCAGTACTTC
TRBV10-3,TRBJ1-2,.,12,.,CAISDREAGYTF,TGTGCCATCAGTGACAGGGAAGCGGGCTACACCTTC
TRBV9,TRBJ1-1,many,14,TRBD1,CASSGTGARAEAFF,TGTGCCAGCAGCGGGACAGGGGCGAGAGCTGAAGCTTTCTTT
TRBV30,TRBJ1-5,many,18,TRBD1,CAWSVGTGLPEANQPQHF,TGTGCCTGGAGTGTCGGGACAGGGTTGCCTGAAGCTAATCAGCCCCAGCATTTT
TRBV6-4,TRBJ1-1,.,13,.,CASRETGQTEAFF,TGTGCCAGCAGAGAAACGGGTCAGACTGAAGCTTTCTTT
TRBV6-1,TRBJ2-1,.,15,TRBD1,CASSEEEDRGFEQFF,TGTGCCAGCAGTGAGGAAGAGGACAGGGGTTTTGAGCAGTTCTTC
TRBV14,TRBJ1-6,many,18,.,CASSQGFIAVTGFSPLHF,TGTGCCAGCAGCCAAGGATTTATAGCCGTGACAGGTTTCTCACCCCTCCACTTT
TRBV19,TRBJ2-1,few,17,.,CASSIDLFGGTYNEQFF,TGTGCCAGTAGTATAGATCTATTTGGGGGCACCTACAATGAGCAGTTCTTC
TRBV29-1,TRBJ1-5,many,12,TRBD1,CSVGTDSQPQHF,TGCAGCGTGGGGACAGATTCTCAGCCCCAGCATTTT
TRBV6-2/TRBV6-3,TRBJ2-1,many,13,.,CASSYSIANEQFF,TGTGCCAGCAGTTACTCGATCGCGAATGAGCAGTTCTTC
TRBV2,TRBJ2-2,.,13,TRBD1,CATTGGNTGELFF,TGTGCCACGACAGGGGGCAACACCGGGGAGCTGTTTTTT
TRBV2,TRBJ2-5,once,13,TRBD1,CACAGTGQETQYF,TGTGCCTGCGCCGGGACAGGACAAGAGACCCAGTACTTC
TRBV30,TRBJ2-1,.,14,.,CAWSVTEFYNEQFF,TGTGCCTGGAGTGTAACAGAGTTCTACAATGAGCAGTTCTTC
TRBV10-1,TRBJ2-3,many,11,.,CASSRSSTQYF,TGCGCCAGCAGTCGCTCCTCGACGCAGTATTTT
TRBV12-3/TRBV12-4,TRBJ2-2,many,18,TRBD2,CASSSHVSGRWHTGELFF,TGTGCCAGCAGTTCCCACGTTAGCGGGAGATGGCACACCGGGGAGCTGTTTTTT
TRBV11-1,TRBJ1-2,many,15,.,CASSLSAEANYGYTF,TGTGCCAGCAGCTTATCAGCAGAAGCTAACTATGGCTACACCTTC
TRBV7-9,TRBJ2-2,few,16,.,CASRTVAAGDTGELFF,TGTGCCAGCAGGACCGTGGCGGCAGGGGACACCGGGGAGCTGTTTTTT
TRBV12-5,TRBJ2-7,many,14,.,CASGQQGSFYEQYF,TGTGCTAGCGGTCAACAGGGTAGCTTCTACGAGCAGTACTTC
TRBV11-3,TRBJ2-5,many,16,TRBD2,CASTGLAGGPGETQYF,TGTGCCAGCACGGGACTAGCGGGAGGGCCAGGAGAGACCCAGTACTTC
TRBV27,TRBJ2-7,many,13,TRBD2,CASSTSLLHEQYF,TGTGCCAGCTCGACTAGCCTGCTCCACGAGCAGTACTTC
TRBV7-9,TRBJ2-1,.,15,TRBD2,CASSFNSGRASEQFF,TGTGCCAGCAGTTTTAATAGCGGGAGGGCCTCTGAGCAGTTCTTC
TRBV3-1,TRBJ2-5,many,15,.,CASSQGGLASGTQYF,TGTGCCAGCAGCCAAGGGGGTCTAGCGTCGGGGACCCAGTACTTC
TRBV28,TRBJ2-3,few,12,.,CASSSSLDTQYF,TGTGCCAGCAGTTCGTCCCTAGATACGCAGTATTTT
TRBV7-8,TRBJ1-1,.,14,.,CASSLGSGFTEAFF,TGTGCCAGCAGCTTAGGTTCCGGGTTTACTGAAGCTTTCTTT
TRBV28,TRBJ2-1,.,12,TRBD2,CASTSGSTEQFF,TGTGCCAGCACTAGCGGGAGCACTGAGCAGTTCTTC
TRBV10-2,TRBJ2-5,.,17,TRBD2,CASSPPGSGRAAETQYF,TGCGCCAGCAGTCCTCCGGGGAGCGGGAGGGCCGCGGAGACCCAGTACTTC